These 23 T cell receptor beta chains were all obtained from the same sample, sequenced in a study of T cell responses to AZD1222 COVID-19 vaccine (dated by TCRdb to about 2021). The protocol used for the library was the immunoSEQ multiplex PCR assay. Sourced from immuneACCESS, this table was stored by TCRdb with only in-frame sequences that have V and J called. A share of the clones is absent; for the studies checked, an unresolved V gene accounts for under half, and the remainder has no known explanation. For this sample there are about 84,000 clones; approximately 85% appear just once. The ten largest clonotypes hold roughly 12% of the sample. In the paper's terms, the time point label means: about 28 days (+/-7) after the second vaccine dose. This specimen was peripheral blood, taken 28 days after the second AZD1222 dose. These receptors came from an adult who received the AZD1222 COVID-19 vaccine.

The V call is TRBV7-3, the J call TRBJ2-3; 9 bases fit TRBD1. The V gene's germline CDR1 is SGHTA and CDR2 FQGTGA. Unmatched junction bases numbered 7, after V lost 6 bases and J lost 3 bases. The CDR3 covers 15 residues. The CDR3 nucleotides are TGTGCCAGCAGACCGACAGGGGGAAGGACAGATACGCAGTATTTT. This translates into CASRPTGGRTDTQYF.

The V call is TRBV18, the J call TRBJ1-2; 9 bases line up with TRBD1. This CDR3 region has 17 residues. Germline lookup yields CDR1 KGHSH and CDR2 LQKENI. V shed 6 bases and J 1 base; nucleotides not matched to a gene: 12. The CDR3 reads CASSRGTGNSDNYGYTF. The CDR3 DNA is TGTGCCAGCTCCCGGGGGACAGGGAACTCCGATAACTATGGCTACACCTTC.

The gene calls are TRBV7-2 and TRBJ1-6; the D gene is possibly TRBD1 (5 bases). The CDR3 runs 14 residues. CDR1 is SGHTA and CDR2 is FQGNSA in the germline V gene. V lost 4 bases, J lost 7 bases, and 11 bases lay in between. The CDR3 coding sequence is TGTGCCAGCAGCTGGGGCAGATTAAATTCACCCCTCCACTTT. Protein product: CASSWGRLNSPLHF.

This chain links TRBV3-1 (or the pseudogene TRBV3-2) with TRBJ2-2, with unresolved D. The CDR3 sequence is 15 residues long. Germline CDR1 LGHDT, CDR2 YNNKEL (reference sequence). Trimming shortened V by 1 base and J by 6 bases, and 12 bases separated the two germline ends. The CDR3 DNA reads TGTGCCAGCAGCCAAGTTCTGGATGGGGCCGGGGAGCTGTTTTTT. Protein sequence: CASSQVLDGAGELFF.

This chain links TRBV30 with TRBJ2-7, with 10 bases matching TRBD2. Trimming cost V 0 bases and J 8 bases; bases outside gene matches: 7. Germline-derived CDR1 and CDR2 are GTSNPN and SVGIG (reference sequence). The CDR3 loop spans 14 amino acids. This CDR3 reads CAWSVAGGAGQQYV. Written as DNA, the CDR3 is TGTGCCTGGAGTGTAGCGGGGGGGGCAGGTCAGCAGTACGTC.

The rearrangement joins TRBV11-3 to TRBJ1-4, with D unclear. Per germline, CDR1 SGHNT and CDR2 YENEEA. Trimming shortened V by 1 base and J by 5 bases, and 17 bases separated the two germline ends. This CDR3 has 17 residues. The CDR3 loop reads CASSLGVIGRGNEKLFF. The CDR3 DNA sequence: TGTGCCAGCAGCTTAGGTGTGATCGGTCGGGGAAATGAAAAACTGTTTTTT. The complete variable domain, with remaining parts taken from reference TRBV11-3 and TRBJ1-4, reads EAGVVQSPRYKIIEKKQPVAFWCNPISGHNTLYWYLQNLGQGPELLIRYENEEAVDDSQLPKDRFSAERLKGVDSTLKIQPAELGDSAVYLCASSLGVIGRGNEKLFFGSGTQLSVL.

For the CDR3, the DNA is TGCAGCGTCGTTTTGGTTGGCTTAATGCAGTTCTTC. This gives the protein CSVVLVGLMQFF. The chain uses TRBV29-1 and TRBJ2-1; no clear D gene. Germline CDR1 SQVTM, CDR2 ANQGSEA. V lost 6 bases to trimming and J lost 12 bases, with 18 bases between them. The CDR3 length is 12 residues.

In DNA form, the CDR3 reads TGTGCCAGCAGTTACGGGACAGGGGCGATGAACACTGAAGCTTTCTTT. Translation: CASSYGTGAMNTEAFF. The genes are TRBV6-5 and TRBJ1-1; 10 nucleotides agree with TRBD1. This CDR3 comprises 16 residues. Germline CDR1 is MNHEY and CDR2 is SVGAGI. The V segment lost 2 bases and the J segment 0 bases; nucleotides outside the gene matches: 3.

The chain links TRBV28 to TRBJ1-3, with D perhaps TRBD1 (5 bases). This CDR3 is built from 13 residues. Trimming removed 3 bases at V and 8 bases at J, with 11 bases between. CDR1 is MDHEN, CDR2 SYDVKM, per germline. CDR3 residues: CASSFQGGDTIYF. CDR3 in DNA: TGTGCCAGCAGTTTTCAGGGTGGGGACACCATATATTTT.

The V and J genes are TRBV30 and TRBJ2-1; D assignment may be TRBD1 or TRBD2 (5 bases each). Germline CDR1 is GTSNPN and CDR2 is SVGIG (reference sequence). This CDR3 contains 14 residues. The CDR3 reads CGMDRGRVINEQFF. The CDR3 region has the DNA TGTGGCATGGATCGGGGCCGGGTAATCAATGAGCAGTTCTTC.

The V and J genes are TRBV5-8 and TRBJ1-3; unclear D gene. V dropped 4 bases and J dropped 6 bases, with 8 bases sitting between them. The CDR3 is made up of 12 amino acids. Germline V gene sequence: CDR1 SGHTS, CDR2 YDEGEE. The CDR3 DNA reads TGTGCCAGCAGCCCTGCAGTAAACACCATATATTTT. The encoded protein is CASSPAVNTIYF. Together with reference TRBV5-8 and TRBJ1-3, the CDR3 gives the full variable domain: EAGVTQSPTHLIKTRGQQATLRCSPISGHTSVYWYQQALGLGLQFLLWYDEGEERNRGNFPPRFSGRQFPNYSSELNVNALELEDSALYLCASSPAVNTIYFGEGSWLTVV.

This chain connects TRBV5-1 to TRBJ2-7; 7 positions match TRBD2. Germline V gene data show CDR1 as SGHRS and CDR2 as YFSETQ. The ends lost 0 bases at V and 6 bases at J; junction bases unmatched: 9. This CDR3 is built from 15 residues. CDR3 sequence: CASSLGEGRLSEQYF. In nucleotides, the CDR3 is TGCGCCAGCAGCTTGGGGGAGGGGCGCCTAAGCGAGCAGTACTTC.

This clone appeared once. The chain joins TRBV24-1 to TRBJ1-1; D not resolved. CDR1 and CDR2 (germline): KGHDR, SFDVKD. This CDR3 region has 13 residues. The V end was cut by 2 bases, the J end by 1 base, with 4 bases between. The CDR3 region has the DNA TGTGCCACCAGTGATTGGGGGAACACTGAAGCTTTCTTT. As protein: CATSDWGNTEAFF.

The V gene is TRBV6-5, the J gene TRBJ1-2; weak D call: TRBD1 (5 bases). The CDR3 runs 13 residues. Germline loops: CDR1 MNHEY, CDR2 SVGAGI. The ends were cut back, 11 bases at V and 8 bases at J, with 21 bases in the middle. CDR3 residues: CAGNPGPNRGYTF. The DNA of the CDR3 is TGTGCCGGTAATCCGGGACCTAACCGGGGCTACACCTTC.

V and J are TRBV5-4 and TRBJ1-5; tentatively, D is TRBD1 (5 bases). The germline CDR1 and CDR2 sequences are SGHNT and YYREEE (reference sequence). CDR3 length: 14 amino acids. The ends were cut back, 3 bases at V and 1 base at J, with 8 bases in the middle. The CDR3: CASSSGGSNQPQHF. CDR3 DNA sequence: TGTGCCAGCAGCTCCGGGGGAAGCAATCAGCCCCAGCATTTT.

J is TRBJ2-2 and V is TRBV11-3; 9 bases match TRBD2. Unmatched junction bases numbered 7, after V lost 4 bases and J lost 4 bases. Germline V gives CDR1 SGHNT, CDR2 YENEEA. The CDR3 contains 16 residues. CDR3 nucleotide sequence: TGTGCCAGCAGCTCGCGGGAGGGAGGGTTCACCGGGGAGCTGTTTTTT. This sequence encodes CASSSREGGFTGELFF.

The CDR3, as DNA: TGTGCCAGCAGCCAAGGACTTAAAGAGACCCAGTACTTC. Encoded protein: CASSQGLKETQYF. The chain links TRBV3-1 (or the pseudogene TRBV3-2) to TRBJ2-5, with no clear D. CDR3 size: 13 residues. CDR1 is LGHDT and CDR2 is YNNKEL in the germline V gene (reference sequence). Trimming left V 1 base short and J 3 bases short, with 6 bases between.

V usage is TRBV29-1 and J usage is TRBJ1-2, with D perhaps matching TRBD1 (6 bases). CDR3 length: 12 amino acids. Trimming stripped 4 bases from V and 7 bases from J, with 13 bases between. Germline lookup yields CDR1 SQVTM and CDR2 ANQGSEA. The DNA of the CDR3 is TGCAGCGTTGTCGGGGGCGTCACTGGCTACACCTTC. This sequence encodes CSVVGGVTGYTF.

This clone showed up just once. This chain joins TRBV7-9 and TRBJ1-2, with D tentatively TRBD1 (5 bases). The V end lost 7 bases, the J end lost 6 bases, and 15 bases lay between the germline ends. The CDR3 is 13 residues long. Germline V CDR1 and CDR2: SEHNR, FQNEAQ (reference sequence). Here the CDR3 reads CASTENVGDGYTF. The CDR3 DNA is TGTGCCAGCACCGAGAACGTAGGGGATGGCTACACCTTC.

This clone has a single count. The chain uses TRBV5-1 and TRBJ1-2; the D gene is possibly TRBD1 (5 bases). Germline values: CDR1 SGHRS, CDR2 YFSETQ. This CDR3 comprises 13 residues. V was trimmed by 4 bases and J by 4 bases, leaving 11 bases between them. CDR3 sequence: CASSLGTLYGYTF. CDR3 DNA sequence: TGCGCCAGCAGCCTAGGGACTCTCTATGGCTACACCTTC.

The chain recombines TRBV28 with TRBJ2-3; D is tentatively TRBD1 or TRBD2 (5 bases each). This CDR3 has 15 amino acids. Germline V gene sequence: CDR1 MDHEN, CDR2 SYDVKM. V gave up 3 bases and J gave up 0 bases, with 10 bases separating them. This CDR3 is CASSFAGSSTDTQYF. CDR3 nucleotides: TGTGCCAGCAGTTTCGCAGGGAGTAGCACAGATACGCAGTATTTT.

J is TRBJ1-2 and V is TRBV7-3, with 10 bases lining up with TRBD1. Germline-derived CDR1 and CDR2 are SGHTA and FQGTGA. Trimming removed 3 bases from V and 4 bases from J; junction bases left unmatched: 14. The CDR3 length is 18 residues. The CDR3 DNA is TGTGCCAGCAGCTTCGCTGGACAGGGGGTCCCTTCTAGCTATGGCTACACCTTC. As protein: CASSFAGQGVPSSYGYTF.

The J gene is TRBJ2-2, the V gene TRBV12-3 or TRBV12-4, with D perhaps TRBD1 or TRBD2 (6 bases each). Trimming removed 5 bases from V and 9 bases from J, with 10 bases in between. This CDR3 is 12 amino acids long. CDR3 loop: CASSRGLWELFF. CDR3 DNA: TGTGCCAGCAGTCGGGGGCTTTGGGAGCTGTTTTTT.